Listed below are T cell receptor beta chains from one sample, sequenced in a study of cytotoxic CD8 clonotypes in ibrutinib-treated CLL. Method: immunoSEQ multiplex PCR; TCRdb's copy keeps in-frame clones and lacks some. The top ten clones hold approximately 15% of a sample with almost 250,000 clones, 60% to 75% of them seen once. The material was PBMCs, obtained after 24 months of ibrutinib treatment. Receptors were obtained from a human donor with chronic lymphocytic leukemia. Both conserved end residues are part of each CDR3. Fields, in order: J gene, clone size, D gene, V gene, CDR3 protein, CDR3 DNA. D genes are given only for firm matches. Only part of the rows carry a size: once, few, many, or a class if the clone is expanded.

>TRBJ2-1|.|.|TRBV27
CASRRDILHNEQFF
TGTGCCAGCCGCCGGGACATACTACACAATGAGCAGTTCTTC
>TRBJ2-7|once|.|TRBV5-1
CASSPNTYEQYF
TGCGCCAGCAGCCCGAACACCTACGAGCAGTACTTC
>TRBJ2-7|.|.|TRBV7-8
CASSLVGVSIPYEQYF
TGTGCCAGCAGCTTAGTAGGGGTCTCAATCCCGTACGAGCAGTACTTC
>TRBJ1-5|.|.|TRBV4-2
CASSQARGGHSAPQHF
TGTGCCAGCAGCCAAGCCCGAGGGGGGCATAGCGCACCCCAGCATTTT
>TRBJ1-2|.|TRBD1|TRBV28
CASRISGGIGYGYTF
TGTGCCAGCAGAATCTCAGGGGGCATTGGCTATGGCTACACCTTC
>TRBJ2-1|.|.|TRBV30
CAWARESSYNEQFF
TGTGCCTGGGCCAGAGAGAGCTCCTACAATGAGCAGTTCTTC
>TRBJ2-3|.|TRBD2|TRBV29-1
CSVDIGLADTQYF
TGCAGCGTAGATATAGGACTAGCGGATACGCAGTATTTT
>TRBJ2-2|.|.|TRBV4-2
CASSQRSRGTNTGELFF
TGTGCCAGCAGCCAACGAAGTCGCGGGACGAACACCGGGGAGCTGTTTTTT
>TRBJ1-1|.|.|TRBV11-2
CASSLAGIPLEAFF
TGTGCCAGCAGCTTAGCCGGGATACCCCTTGAAGCTTTCTTT
>TRBJ2-5|.|TRBD1|TRBV2
CASSRTGKYQETQYF
TGTGCCAGCAGCCGGACAGGGAAGTACCAAGAGACCCAGTACTTC
>TRBJ2-1|once|TRBD2|TRBV5-1
CASGRESNEQFF
TGCGCCAGCGGGAGGGAGTCTAATGAGCAGTTCTTC